This T cell receptor (beta chain) derives from a study of blood T cell repertoires in COVID-19. Across the whole study: Material from acute and convalescent COVID-19 was sourced from the United States, Italy and Spain. Nucleic acid was either cDNA or gDNA, and it came from T cells, B-cell-depleted T cells, or PBMCs.

Authors' processing steps: Nucleated cell counts were estimated from reference gene primer amplification. The protocol was immunoSEQ multiplex PCR, while the TCRdb copy is restricted to in-frame clones and leaves out a portion. D and trimming were read from the DNA, whereas the V and J calls and clone size are those reported in that table. The sample holds about 120,000 clones, around 86% seen once. The V gene end was trimmed by 7 bases and the J gene end by 9 bases; junction bases not matched to a gene: 18. CDR1 is SGHAT and CDR2 is FQNNGV in the germline V gene. This CDR3 contains 17 residues. This clone has just one count.

Sample: peripheral blood. This receptor was obtained from an older woman with acute or convalescent COVID-19. The chain employs TRBV11-2 and TRBJ2-1; 10 nucleotides line up with TRBD1. In DNA, the CDR3 is TGTGCCAGCACACAAACCAACCTCCGGGACAGGGGTAGTGAGCAGTTCTTC. Translation: CASTQTNLRDRGSEQFF. The full variable domain, with the rest looked up from reference TRBV11-2 and TRBJ2-1, is EAGVAQSPRYKIIEKRQSVAFWCNPISGHATLYWYQQILGQGPKLLIQFQNNGVVDDSQLPKDRFSAERLKGVDSTLKIQPAKLEDSAVYLCASTQTNLRDRGSEQFFGPGTRLTVL.